One and the same sample provided the 7 T cell receptor beta chains below, sequenced in a study of T cells in Graves' hyperthyroidism and ophthalmopathy. Authors of the study amplified TCR beta CDR3 regions from RNA transcripts. In the first-round RT-PCR of the TCR CDR3, the HTBI primer set was used. One entry per CDR3 protein, called by TCRdb with MiXCR from the multiplex PCR reads. Among a few hundred thousand distinct CDR3 sequences listed, about 15% were seen once. Material for sequencing was blood. Every receptor here comes from a woman in her 30s with Graves' hyperthyroidism.

This clonotype was recorded at least ten times. The chain employs TRBV5-1 and TRBJ2-4; D perhaps matches TRBD1 (6 bases). The CDR3 sequence is 17 residues long. The V and J ends lost 0 bases and 0 bases respectively, with 13 bases between them. CDR1 SGHRS and CDR2 YFSETQ come from the germline V gene. The CDR3 loop is CASSLGQGPVAKNIQYF. CDR3 in DNA: TGCGCCAGCAGCTTGGGGCAGGGGCCAGTAGCCAAAAACATTCAGTACTTC.

This clonotype was detected ten times or more. The gene calls are TRBV12-3 or TRBV12-4 and TRBJ2-7; maybe TRBD2 (7 bases). CDR3 length equals 15 residues. The V and J ends lost 5 bases and 7 bases respectively, with 21 bases between them. CDR3 sequence reads: CASSPLGKGEGEQYF. The CDR3 bases are TGTGCCAGCAGTCCCCTCGGGAAGGGGGAGGGTGAGCAGTACTTC.

This clonotype was counted at least ten times. The CDR3: CSATGTSGSDSLGQFF. The DNA for the CDR3 is TGCAGTGCTACCGGGACTAGCGGGAGTGATAGTCTTGGGCAGTTCTTC. The rearrangement uses TRBV20-1 and TRBJ2-1, with 14 bases identical to TRBD2. This CDR3 has 16 amino acids. The ends lost 4 bases at V and 12 bases at J; junction bases unmatched: 14. The germline V gene encodes CDR1 DFQATT and CDR2 SNEGSKA (reference sequence).

The gene calls are TRBV25-1 and TRBJ2-7; D call uncertain. CDR1 and CDR2 (germline): MGHDK, SYGVNS. The CDR3 is 14 amino acids. Trimming removed 5 bases at V and 0 bases at J, with 11 bases between. The CDR3 sequence is CASSRGFSSYEQYF. The CDR3 DNA reads as TGTGCCAGCAGTCGCGGTTTCAGCTCCTACGAGCAGTACTTC.

This clonotype was detected many times. V usage is TRBV3-1 and J usage is TRBJ2-7; TRBD1 matches 9 bases. Germline V gene sequence: CDR1 LGHDT, CDR2 YNNKEL (reference sequence). This CDR3 comprises 14 residues. V gave up 4 bases and J gave up 5 bases; unmatched junction bases: 6. The DNA for the CDR3 is TGTGCCAGCAGCCCCCCCGGGACAGGGAACGAGCAGTACTTC. Amino acids: CASSPPGTGNEQYF.

The table lists this clonotype with a few counts. The chain recombines TRBV4-1 with TRBJ2-7, with D unresolved. Deletions cut 4 bases from V and 2 bases from J, with 15 bases between. Germline V lookup: CDR1 MGHRA, CDR2 YSYEKL. The CDR3 length is 15 residues. The CDR3, as DNA: TGCGCCAGCAGCCTATCCCAAGTAGTTCCCTACGAGCAGTACTTC. Amino acid sequence: CASSLSQVVPYEQYF.

This clonotype was counted many times. The chain is built from TRBV6-2 or TRBV6-3 and TRBJ2-3; D assignment may be TRBD1 or TRBD2 (5 bases each). CDR1 is MNHEY, CDR2 SVGEGT, per germline. V was pared by 2 bases and J by 4 bases, with 10 bases between. The CDR3 spans 14 residues. The CDR3 DNA reads TGTGCCAGCAGTTACGCCGGGACCTCAGATACGCAGTATTTT. This encodes CASSYAGTSDTQYF.